This is a list of T cell receptor beta chains from one sample in a study of CD8 T cells in Susac syndrome. TCRdb re-called the immunoSEQ multiplex PCR reads through MiXCR, storing one row per CDR3 protein. The top ten hold under 0.12% of the sample, which has about 200,000 distinct CDR3 sequences, 85% to 95% seen once. The source material was CD4+ T cells from PBMCs. The receptors derive from a human donor in good health. Each CDR3 is given with its conserved first and last residue. Fields, in order: clone size, J gene, D gene, V gene, CDR3 DNA, CDR3 protein. A D gene is named only where the DNA matches it firmly. Only some rows state a clone size, as once, few, many or a class for expanded clones.

- TRBJ2-2 - TRBV29-1 TGCAGCGTTGGAAGAGGGAATAGTGCCGGGGAGCTGTTTTTT CSVGRGNSAGELFF
- TRBJ1-2 - TRBV9 TGTGCCAGCAGCGGAACGGGGTTTAACTATGGCTACACCTTC CASSGTGFNYGYTF
- TRBJ2-1 TRBD2 TRBV4-2 TGTGCCAGCAGCCAGGGACTAGCGGGAACCGGGGAGCAGTTCTTC CASSQGLAGTGEQFF
- TRBJ1-5 TRBD1 TRBV6-6 TGTGCCAGCAGTTACTCTTCGACAGGGGTAAATCAGCCCCAGCATTTT CASSYSSTGVNQPQHF
- TRBJ2-1 - TRBV7-8 TGTGCCAGCAGCCTAGAAGTCAGACAGGTTTACAATGAGCAGTTCTTC CASSLEVRQVYNEQFF
- TRBJ2-5 - TRBV12-3/TRBV12-4 TGTGCCAGCAGCCCCCAGGCAGGTGGACAAGAGACCCAGTACTTC CASSPQAGGQETQYF
once TRBJ1-2 - TRBV7-2 TGTGCCAGCAGCCCGGAGTCTAACTATGGCTACACCTTC CASSPESNYGYTF
- TRBJ2-1 TRBD2 TRBV20-1 TGCAGTGCTAGCAGGCTAGCGGGAGCAGAGCAGTTCTTC CSASRLAGAEQFF
- TRBJ2-3 TRBD2 TRBV7-9 TGTGCCAGCAGCGGCCGGACTAGCGGACCCAGCACAGATACGCAGTATTTT CASSGRTSGPSTDTQYF
- TRBJ2-2 TRBD1 TRBV30 TGTGCCTGGGAGACAGGGGAGACCGGGGAGCTGTTTTTT CAWETGETGELFF
- TRBJ1-2 TRBD1 TRBV7-9 TGTGCCAGCAGGGGGGACAGCGGCAGTAGAGGCTACACCTTC CASRGDSGSRGYTF
- TRBJ1-2 - TRBV20-1 TGCAGTGCTAACAAAGACTATGGCTACACCTTC CSANKDYGYTF
- TRBJ1-5 - TRBV30 TGTGCCTATTCAGGACAGCTCAATCAGCCCCAGCATTTT CAYSGQLNQPQHF
- TRBJ2-1 - TRBV7-9 TGTGCCAGCAGCTTGGCGGGACGAACCTCTTACGAGCAGTTCTTC CASSLAGRTSYEQFF
once TRBJ2-5 TRBD2 TRBV3-1 TGTGCCAGCAGCCAAGGGGCGGGGGGCGTATTTGAGACCCAGTACTTC CASSQGAGGVFETQYF
- TRBJ2-7 - TRBV29-1 TGCAGCGTTGAGACTTCGTTGTCAGGGAAATCCGAGCAGTACTTC CSVETSLSGKSEQYF
- TRBJ2-1 - TRBV15 TGTGCCACCAGCAGAGATTTAGGTGGAATTTACAATGAGCAGTTCTTC CATSRDLGGIYNEQFF
- TRBJ2-1 - TRBV5-6 TGTGCCAGCAGGCCAGGACTGAACAATGAGCAGTTCTTC CASRPGLNNEQFF
- TRBJ2-2 - TRBV23-1 TGCGCCAGCAGTCATCAGGGCCCTACAAACGCCGGGGAGCTGTTTTTT CASSHQGPTNAGELFF
- TRBJ2-1 - TRBV12-3/TRBV12-4 TGTGCCAGCAGTTTAGCGGGGGGAACCTACAATGAGCAGTTCTTC CASSLAGGTYNEQFF
- TRBJ2-7 TRBD2 TRBV4-3 TGCGCCAGCAGCCAAGGTGCTAGCGGACCCTACGAGCAGTACTTC CASSQGASGPYEQYF
- TRBJ2-3 - TRBV29-1 TGCAGCGTCCTCGACAGAGACACAGATACGCAGTATTTT CSVLDRDTDTQYF
once TRBJ1-1 - TRBV9 TGTGCCAGCAGCCCCGGGGTCGTTAACACTGAAGCTTTCTTT CASSPGVVNTEAFF
- TRBJ1-2 TRBD1 TRBV25-1 TGTGCCAGCTGGACAGGTGTTGGCTACACCTTC CASWTGVGYTF
- TRBJ2-4 - TRBV2 TGTGCCAGCAGGGTCCTAGCCAAAAACATTCAGTACTTC CASRVLAKNIQYF
- TRBJ2-1 - TRBV29-1 TGCAGCGTTGCGGGAAATGAGCAGTTCTTC CSVAGNEQFF
- TRBJ2-7 - TRBV7-2 TGTGCCAGCAGCTCTACGGTTGGACAGAGCTACGAGCAGTACTTC CASSSTVGQSYEQYF
- TRBJ1-5 - TRBV20-1 TGCAGTGCTTCTGACAGGAGTTATCAGCCCCAGCATTTT CSASDRSYQPQHF
- TRBJ2-5 - TRBV6-1 TGTGCCAGCAGTAGATCCGGGACCGCTACTAAAGAGACCCAGTACTTC CASSRSGTATKETQYF
- TRBJ2-7 - TRBV18 TGTGCCAGCTCACCACCACAGTCCTACGAGCAGTACTTC CASSPPQSYEQYF
once TRBJ1-1 - TRBV3-1 TGTGCCAGCAGCCAAGGGGTCCGGTTGAACACTGAAGCTTTCTTT CASSQGVRLNTEAFF
few TRBJ1-2 TRBD1 TRBV7-9 TGTGCCAGCAGCCCCGGGACAGGGGCCGGTGGCTACACCTTC CASSPGTGAGGYTF
- TRBJ2-5 TRBD2 TRBV5-1 TGCGCCAGCAGCTCCGGGACTAGTAAAGAGACCCAGTACTTC CASSSGTSKETQYF
- TRBJ1-2 - TRBV9 TGTGCCAGCAGCGTAGGGGCAGCTAACTATGGCTACACCTTC CASSVGAANYGYTF
- TRBJ2-5 TRBD1 TRBV7-2 TGTGCCAGCAGCGTAAACAGGGGTTCAGGGGAGACCCAGTACTTC CASSVNRGSGETQYF
- TRBJ2-1 TRBD2 TRBV3-1 TGTGCCAGCAGCCGTGCTAGCGGGGGGGACTCCTACAATGAGCAGTTCTTC CASSRASGGDSYNEQFF
- TRBJ2-3 - TRBV5-6 TGTGCCAGCACGGCTAGCACAGATACGCAGTATTTT CASTASTDTQYF
few TRBJ2-3 - TRBV20-1 TGCAGTGCTAGTGTCACAGATACGCAGTATTTT CSASVTDTQYF
- TRBJ2-2 - TRBV11-2 TGTGCCAGCAGCCCCTCCGGCGCGAACACCGGGGAGCTGTTTTTT CASSPSGANTGELFF
- TRBJ2-2 - TRBV25-1 TGTGCCAGCACGGTCGGAGTGAACACCGGGGAGCTGTTTTTT CASTVGVNTGELFF
- TRBJ1-2 - TRBV27 TGTGCCAGCAGTTTACAGGGTAGGAACTATGGCTACACCTTC CASSLQGRNYGYTF
- TRBJ1-2 - TRBV20-1 TGCAGTGCTATCTACGGGGCTAACTATGGCTACACCTTC CSAIYGANYGYTF
- TRBJ2-1 - TRBV6-2/TRBV6-3 TGTGCCAGCAGTTATAGGATCAATGAGCAGTTCTTC CASSYRINEQFF
few TRBJ1-4 - TRBV29-1 TGCAGCGTTTCCTCAACTAATGAAAAACTGTTTTTT CSVSSTNEKLFF
- TRBJ2-5 - TRBV7-2 TGTGCCAGCAGCCCCCCAACTCACCAAGAGACCCAGTACTTC CASSPPTHQETQYF
- TRBJ2-1 TRBD1 TRBV15 TGTGCCACCAGCAGAGGCAGGGGGCGAGGCAATGAGCAGTTCTTC CATSRGRGRGNEQFF
few TRBJ1-2 TRBD1 TRBV28 TGTGCCAGCAGTCTTGCAGGGGGTTATGGCTACACCTTC CASSLAGGYGYTF
- TRBJ2-2 - TRBV29-1 TGCAGCGTTGAAGACGGGGCGAACACCGGGGAGCTGTTTTTT CSVEDGANTGELFF
- TRBJ2-2 - TRBV29-1 TGCAGCGTTGAAGGGGTCAGCGCGAACACCGGGGAGCTGTTTTTT CSVEGVSANTGELFF
- TRBJ1-6 - TRBV3-1 TGTGCCAGCAGCCAGCTCGACGATTCACCCCTCCACTTT CASSQLDDSPLHF
once TRBJ1-6 TRBD1 TRBV7-2 TGTGCCAGCAGCTTAGTGGGACAGGGTAATTCACCCCTCCACTTT CASSLVGQGNSPLHF
- TRBJ2-2 - TRBV2 TGTGCCAGCAGTGAATCTGGGGGCCTGGGCACCGGGGAGCTGTTTTTT CASSESGGLGTGELFF
- TRBJ1-1 - TRBV20-1 TGCAGTGCCAGCCCCGACAGCGGGAATTGGGAAGCTTTCTTT CSASPDSGNWEAFF
- TRBJ2-3 - TRBV30 TGTGCCTGGAGCGTTGGAGGGGACGGAGATACGCAGTATTTT CAWSVGGDGDTQYF